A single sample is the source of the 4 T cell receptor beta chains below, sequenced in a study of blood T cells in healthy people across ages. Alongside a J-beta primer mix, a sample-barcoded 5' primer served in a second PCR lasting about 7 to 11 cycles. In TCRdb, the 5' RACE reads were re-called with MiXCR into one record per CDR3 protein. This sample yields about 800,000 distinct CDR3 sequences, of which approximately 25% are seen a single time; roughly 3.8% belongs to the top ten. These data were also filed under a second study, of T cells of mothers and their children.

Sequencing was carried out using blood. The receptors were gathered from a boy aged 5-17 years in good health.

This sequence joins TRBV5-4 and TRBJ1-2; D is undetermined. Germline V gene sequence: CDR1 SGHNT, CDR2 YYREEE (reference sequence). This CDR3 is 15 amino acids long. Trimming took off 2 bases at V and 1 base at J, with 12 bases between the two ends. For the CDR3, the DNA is TGTGCCAGCAGCTTTGGGCCCGGGGTTAACTATGGCTACACCTTC. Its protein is CASSFGPGVNYGYTF.

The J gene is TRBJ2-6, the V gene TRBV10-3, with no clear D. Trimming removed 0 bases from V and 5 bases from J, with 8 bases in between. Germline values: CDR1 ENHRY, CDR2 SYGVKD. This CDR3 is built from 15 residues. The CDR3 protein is CAISESTARANVLTF. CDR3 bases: TGTGCCATCAGTGAGTCCACAGCAAGGGCCAACGTCCTGACTTTC.

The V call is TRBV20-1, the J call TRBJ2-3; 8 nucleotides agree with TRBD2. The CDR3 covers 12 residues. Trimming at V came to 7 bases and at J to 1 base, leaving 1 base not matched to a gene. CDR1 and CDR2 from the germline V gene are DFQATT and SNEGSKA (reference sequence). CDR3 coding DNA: TGCAGTGGAGCGGGAGGCACAGATACGCAGTATTTT. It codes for CSGAGGTDTQYF.

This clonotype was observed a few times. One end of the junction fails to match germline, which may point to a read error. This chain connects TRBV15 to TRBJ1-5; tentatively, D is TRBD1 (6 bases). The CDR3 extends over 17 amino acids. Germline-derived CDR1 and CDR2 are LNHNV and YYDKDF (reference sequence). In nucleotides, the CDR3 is TGTGCCACCAGCTCCTCCTCTCCACAGGGAAGCACTCAGCCCCAGCATTTT. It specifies CATSSSSPQGSTQPQHF.